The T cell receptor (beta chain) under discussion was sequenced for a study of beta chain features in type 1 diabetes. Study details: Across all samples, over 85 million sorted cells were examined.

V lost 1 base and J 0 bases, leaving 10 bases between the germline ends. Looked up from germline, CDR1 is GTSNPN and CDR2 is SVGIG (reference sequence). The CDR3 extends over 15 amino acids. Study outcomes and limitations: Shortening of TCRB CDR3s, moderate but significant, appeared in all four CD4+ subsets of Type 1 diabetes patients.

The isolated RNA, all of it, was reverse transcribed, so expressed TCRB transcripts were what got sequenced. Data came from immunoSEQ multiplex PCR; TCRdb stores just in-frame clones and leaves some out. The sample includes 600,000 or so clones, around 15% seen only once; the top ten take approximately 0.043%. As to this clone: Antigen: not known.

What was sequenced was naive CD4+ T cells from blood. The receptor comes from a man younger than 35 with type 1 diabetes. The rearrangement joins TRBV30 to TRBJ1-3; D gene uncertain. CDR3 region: CAWSAQPFSGNTIYF. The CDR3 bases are TGTGCCTGGAGTGCACAACCATTCTCTGGAAACACCATATATTTT.